The 32 T cell receptor beta chains reported below all come from one sample, sequenced in a study of chemoradiotherapy in HPV16-positive cancers. Sequencing used immunoSEQ multiplex PCR; TCRdb keeps in-frame clones, though not all of them. Counted here are about 6,400 clones, approximately 81% occurring once; the ten biggest clones make up more than 6.5%. The sample in question was tumor tissue, obtained from a patient who underwent chemoradiotherapy. The origin of the receptors is a human donor with HPV-associated anogenital cancer.

This chain joins TRBV7-8 and TRBJ1-1, with 8 bases identical to TRBD1. V shed 4 bases and J 1 base; nucleotides not matched to a gene: 5. Germline V gives CDR1 SGHVS, CDR2 FQNEAQ. This CDR3 spans 15 amino acids. In DNA form, the CDR3 reads TGTGCCAGCAGCTCGATCGGACAGGGGAACACTGAAGCTTTCTTT. Translating it yields CASSSIGQGNTEAFF.

This chain uses TRBV4-3 with TRBJ1-4; tentatively, D is TRBD1 (6 bases). The CDR3 contains 15 residues. CDR1 and CDR2 (germline): LGHNA, YSLEER. V was trimmed by 2 bases and J by 2 bases, leaving 9 bases between them. CDR3 sequence reads: CASSQQRGTNEKLFF. The CDR3 DNA follows: TGCGCCAGCAGCCAACAAAGGGGGACTAATGAAAAACTGTTTTTT.

The CDR3 protein is CASSSRLAGGYGEQYF. CDR3 nucleotide sequence: TGTGCCAGCAGTTCCCGACTAGCGGGGGGTTACGGCGAGCAGTACTTC. The chain recombines TRBV6-5 with TRBJ2-7; TRBD2 matches 13 bases. This CDR3 has 16 residues. The germline gives CDR1 MNHEY, CDR2 SVGAGI. The J segment lost 6 bases and the V segment lost 4 bases, leaving 9 bases of the junction unmatched.

The chain employs TRBV19 and TRBJ1-3, with unresolved D. This CDR3 has 13 residues. V was trimmed by 7 bases and J by 0 bases, leaving 7 bases between them. The germline V gene encodes CDR1 LNHDA and CDR2 SQIVND (reference sequence). The CDR3 loop reads CASKHASGNTIYF. The CDR3 nucleotides are TGTGCCAGTAAACATGCCTCTGGAAACACCATATATTTT.

The gene calls are TRBV29-1 and TRBJ2-7; D tentatively fits TRBD1 or TRBD2 (6 bases each). V was shortened by 6 bases and J by 11 bases, with 17 bases between the two germline ends. The CDR3 runs 11 residues. Germline V gene sequence: CDR1 SQVTM, CDR2 ANQGSEA. CDR3 sequence (DNA): TGCAGCGTCCGACCGGGGGCTTGGGAGTACTTC. This gives the protein CSVRPGAWEYF.

V usage is TRBV27 and J usage is TRBJ2-1, with D tentatively TRBD2 (5 bases). The CDR3 runs 15 residues. In germline, CDR1 is MNHEY, CDR2 SMNVEV (reference sequence). V gave up 6 bases and J gave up 6 bases, with 18 bases separating them. The CDR3 protein is CASRLQQAAFNEQFF. The CDR3 bases are TGTGCCAGCAGATTACAGCAAGCGGCGTTCAATGAGCAGTTCTTC.

The chain links TRBV28 to TRBJ2-5; 8 bases match TRBD2. CDR1 and CDR2 from the germline V gene are MDHEN and SYDVKM. The CDR3 runs 12 residues. With V trimmed by 4 bases and J by 13 bases, 8 bases remained unmatched. CDR3 sequence: CASSSAGTRRYF. The CDR3 DNA follows: TGTGCCAGCAGTTCGGCCGGGACTAGGAGGTACTTC.

The V gene is TRBV9, the J gene TRBJ1-2; perhaps TRBD1 as D (5 bases). CDR3 length: 15 residues. V was clipped by 0 bases and J by 7 bases, with 16 bases between them. Germline V gives CDR1 SGDLS, CDR2 YYNGEE. CDR3 residues: CASSVDGRVWGGYTF. CDR3 in DNA: TGTGCCAGCAGCGTAGACGGCAGGGTATGGGGTGGCTACACCTTC.

The gene calls are TRBV6-5 and TRBJ1-3; D gene ambiguous. Trimming removed 0 bases at V and 0 bases at J, with 9 bases between. The CDR3 is 16 amino acids. The V gene's germline CDR1 is MNHEY and CDR2 SVGAGI. CDR3 residues: CASSYSFESSGNTIYF. The CDR3 coding sequence is TGTGCCAGCAGTTACTCGTTCGAGAGCTCTGGAAACACCATATATTTT.

This clone was seen a handful of times. The V call is TRBV9, the J call TRBJ2-7; TRBD2 matches at 10 bases. This CDR3 is built from 15 residues. CDR1 is SGDLS, CDR2 YYNGEE, per germline. Unmatched junction bases numbered 7, after V lost 4 bases and J lost 3 bases. The CDR3 coding sequence is TGTGCCAGCAGCCCGAGGACTAGCGGCCACTACGAGCAGTACTTC. It codes for CASSPRTSGHYEQYF.

The sample holds one count of this clone. This chain connects TRBV10-1 to TRBJ1-6; D is possibly TRBD1 (5 bases). The CDR3 totals 15 residues. CDR1 is WNHNN, CDR2 SYGVQD, per germline (reference sequence). V lost 0 bases and J lost 8, with 11 bases in between. The CDR3 here is CASSESGESHSPLHF. CDR3 bases: TGCGCCAGCAGTGAGTCGGGGGAGTCCCATTCACCCCTCCACTTT.

This clone came up a few times. The genes are TRBV28 and TRBJ1-6; 8 bases match TRBD1. The CDR3 covers 14 residues. Germline V gene sequence: CDR1 MDHEN, CDR2 SYDVKM. V was clipped by 4 bases and J by 10 bases; unmatched bases: 6. The CDR3 reads CASSSDRAFSPLHF. In DNA, the CDR3 is TGTGCCAGCAGTTCGGACAGGGCTTTCTCACCCCTCCACTTT.

The chain has TRBV27 and TRBJ2-7; D is perhaps TRBD2 (5 bases). Trimming removed 6 bases at V and 2 bases at J, with 8 bases between. This CDR3 region has 12 residues. CDR1 and CDR2 (germline): MNHEY, SMNVEV (reference sequence). The CDR3 protein is CASSHGTYEQYF. CDR3 DNA: TGTGCCAGCAGCCACGGGACCTACGAGCAGTACTTC.

This chain links TRBV6-1 with TRBJ1-2, with 7 bases fitting TRBD1. The CDR3 has 13 residues. Germline loops: CDR1 MNHNS, CDR2 SASEGT. With V trimmed by 7 bases and J by 2 bases, 4 bases remained unmatched. As DNA, the CDR3 is TGTGCCAGCACGAACAGGGGAAACTATGGCTACACCTTC. Amino acids: CASTNRGNYGYTF.

The chain recombines TRBV9 with TRBJ2-5, with TRBD2 identical over 8 bases. Germline V gene data show CDR1 as SGDLS and CDR2 as YYNGEE. Trimming took 4 bases from V and 3 from J; bases not matched to a gene: 11. The CDR3 is made up of 16 amino acids. CDR3 protein: CASSRGGSGGEETQYF. The CDR3 DNA reads TGTGCCAGCAGCCGCGGGGGAAGCGGGGGAGAAGAGACCCAGTACTTC.

The chain combines TRBV6-4 with TRBJ2-2, with D uncertain. V dropped 6 bases and J dropped 2 bases, with 7 bases sitting between them. The CDR3 length is 13 residues. In germline, CDR1 is MRHNA, CDR2 SNTAGT. The CDR3 reads CASRKQNTGELFF. As DNA, the CDR3 is TGTGCCAGCAGGAAACAAAACACCGGGGAGCTGTTTTTT.

The chain combines TRBV6-6 with TRBJ1-5; TRBD1 matches at 10 bases. V lost 2 bases and J lost 5; bases outside the gene matches: 6. Germline values: CDR1 MNHNY, CDR2 SVGAGI (reference sequence). The CDR3 is made up of 16 amino acids. CDR3 residues: CASSYAGTGVDQPQHF. The CDR3 bases are TGTGCCAGCAGTTACGCCGGGACAGGGGTGGATCAGCCCCAGCATTTT.

The chain combines TRBV28 with TRBJ2-7, with D perhaps matching TRBD1 or TRBD2 (6 bases each). Germline loops: CDR1 MDHEN, CDR2 SYDVKM. This CDR3 comprises 17 residues. Trimming left V 6 bases short and J 0 bases short, with 21 bases between. CDR3 DNA: TGTGCCAGCAGGTTTTTCGAGGGGGGCGAGAGCTCCTACGAGCAGTACTTC. Translating gives CASRFFEGGESSYEQYF.

J is TRBJ1-4 and V is TRBV5-8; D remains unclear. The CDR3 has 16 residues. Germline V gives CDR1 SGHTS, CDR2 YDEGEE. Trimming removed 3 bases from V and 2 bases from J, with 14 bases in between. This CDR3 is CASSSRLGQTNEKLFF. The CDR3 coding sequence is TGTGCCAGCAGCTCAAGATTAGGCCAGACTAATGAAAAACTGTTTTTT.

The chain couples TRBV16 to TRBJ2-2, with 9 bases that match TRBD2. The ends lost 0 bases at V and 5 bases at J; junction bases unmatched: 7. Germline CDR1 reads KGHSY; CDR2 reads FQNENV. The CDR3 is made up of 17 amino acids. The CDR3, as DNA: TGTGCCAGCAGCCAATCTTCCCTAGCGGGACTTACCGGGGAGCTGTTTTTT. The encoded protein is CASSQSSLAGLTGELFF.

This clone occurred a few times. The rearrangement uses TRBV18 and TRBJ1-3; the match to TRBD1 covers 7 bases. This CDR3 has 14 residues. Germline loops: CDR1 KGHSH, CDR2 LQKENI. Trimming removed 3 bases from V and 3 bases from J; junction bases left unmatched: 2. The CDR3 loop reads CASSPGTVGNTIYF. Written as DNA, the CDR3 is TGTGCCAGCTCACCGGGGACAGTTGGAAACACCATATATTTT.

This rearrangement joins TRBV18 to TRBJ1-4; D gene unclear. Trimming stripped 4 bases from V and 8 bases from J, with 14 bases between. The CDR3 is 14 residues long. CDR1 and CDR2 (germline): KGHSH, LQKENI. CDR3 in amino acids: CASSRAPNDEKLFF. As DNA, the CDR3 is TGTGCCAGCTCACGGGCCCCAAACGACGAAAAACTGTTTTTT.

This sequence joins TRBV5-4 and TRBJ2-1; D is possibly TRBD2 (5 bases). V lost 2 bases and J lost 6, with 9 bases in between. The length of the CDR3 is 13 residues. Germline-derived CDR1 and CDR2 are SGHNT and YYREEE (reference sequence). CDR3 region: CASSFADFNEQFF. The CDR3 nucleotides are TGTGCCAGCAGCTTTGCGGACTTCAATGAGCAGTTCTTC.

Comments on this clone: The junction does not match germline at one end; this may be a read error. The chain has TRBV18 and TRBJ2-7, with D unresolved. The CDR3 is made up of 14 amino acids. Germline lookup yields CDR1 KGHSH and CDR2 LQKENI. The DNA of the CDR3 is TGTGCCAGCCCACCGTCCCGAGGCCCTGGCGAGCAGTACTTC. Protein sequence: CASPPSRGPGEQYF. Combining the CDR3 with reference TRBV18 and TRBJ2-7 gives the whole variable domain NAGVMQNPRHLVRRRGQEARLRCSPMKGHSHVYWYRQLPEEGLKFMVYLQKENIIDESGMPKERFSAEFPKEGPSILRIQQVVRGDSAAYFCASPPSRGPGEQYFGPGTRLTVT.

The V and J genes are TRBV5-1 and TRBJ1-4, with D perhaps matching TRBD1 (6 bases). Germline V gene lookup returns CDR1 SGHRS and CDR2 YFSETQ. V lost 5 bases to trimming and J lost 4 bases, with 12 bases between them. The CDR3 has 14 amino acids. CDR3 region: CASRKDSSNEKLFF. Written as DNA, the CDR3 is TGCGCCAGCAGGAAGGACAGTAGTAATGAAAAACTGTTTTTT.

V usage is TRBV4-3 and J usage is TRBJ2-7; 11 bases are a match to TRBD2. Germline lookup yields CDR1 LGHNA and CDR2 YSLEER. The length of the CDR3 is 16 residues. Trimming at V came to 2 bases and at J to 0 bases, leaving 3 bases not matched to a gene. The chain's CDR3 is CASSQPSGGHSYEQYF. The DNA of the CDR3 is TGCGCCAGCAGCCAACCTAGCGGGGGGCACTCCTACGAGCAGTACTTC.

For the CDR3, the DNA is TGTGCCAGCAGCAAAACTACTGGGGTCGTCGGGGAGCTGTTTTTT. It codes for CASSKTTGVVGELFF. The gene calls are TRBV7-3 and TRBJ2-2; no reliable D call. CDR1 and CDR2 (germline): SGHTA, FQGTGA. This CDR3 contains 15 residues. With 5 bases removed from V and 7 bases from J, the gap between germline ends came to 17 bases.

This clone appeared once. The chain couples TRBV28 to TRBJ1-4; 12 bases are shared with TRBD1. The trim removed 5 bases at V and 4 bases at J, leaving 11 bases unmatched. Germline V gene lookup returns CDR1 MDHEN and CDR2 SYDVKM. The CDR3 has 18 amino acids. The CDR3 reads CASSPAGQGAFGNEKLFF. The CDR3 nucleotides read TGTGCCAGCAGTCCCGCGGGACAGGGGGCTTTCGGTAATGAAAAACTGTTTTTT. Full variable domain (outside the CDR3, taken from reference TRBV28 and TRBJ1-4): DVKVTQSSRYLVKRTGEKVFLECVQDMDHENMFWYRQDPGLGLRLIYFSYDVKMKEKGDIPEGYSVSREKKERFSLILESASTNQTSMYLCASSPAGQGAFGNEKLFFGSGTQLSVL.

CDR3: CASSPLADGYTF. CDR3 DNA sequence: TGTGCCAGCAGCCCCTTAGCGGATGGCTACACCTTC. The chain has TRBV6-6 and TRBJ1-2; D unresolved. V lost 6 bases, J lost 6 bases, and 11 bases lay in between. The germline CDR1 and CDR2 sequences are MNHNY and SVGAGI (reference sequence). The CDR3 consists of 12 residues.

The chain combines TRBV18 with TRBJ2-5; D gene unclear. The CDR3 has 11 residues. Germline CDR1 and CDR2: KGHSH and LQKENI. V lost 1 base and J lost 3, with 0 bases in between. The CDR3 DNA sequence: TGTGCCAGCTCACCACAAGAGACCCAGTACTTC. This encodes CASSPQETQYF.

This chain connects TRBV28 to TRBJ2-2; tentative D call: TRBD2 (5 bases). With 3 bases removed from V and 6 bases from J, the gap between germline ends came to 14 bases. The CDR3 length is 15 residues. CDR1 and CDR2 (germline): MDHEN, SYDVKM. CDR3 amino acids: CASSLSKLGAGELFF. In DNA form, the CDR3 reads TGTGCCAGCAGTTTGTCCAAGCTCGGGGCCGGGGAGCTGTTTTTT.

This chain uses TRBV19 with TRBJ2-1; D may correspond to TRBD1 or TRBD2 (5 bases each). The CDR3 has 16 residues. The V end lost 6 bases, the J end lost 7 bases, and 22 bases lay between the germline ends. CDR1 is LNHDA, CDR2 SQIVND, per germline (reference sequence). Here the CDR3 reads CASSKTAGGGFNEQFF. The CDR3 DNA sequence: TGTGCCAGTAGCAAGACAGCAGGTGGAGGATTTAATGAGCAGTTCTTC.